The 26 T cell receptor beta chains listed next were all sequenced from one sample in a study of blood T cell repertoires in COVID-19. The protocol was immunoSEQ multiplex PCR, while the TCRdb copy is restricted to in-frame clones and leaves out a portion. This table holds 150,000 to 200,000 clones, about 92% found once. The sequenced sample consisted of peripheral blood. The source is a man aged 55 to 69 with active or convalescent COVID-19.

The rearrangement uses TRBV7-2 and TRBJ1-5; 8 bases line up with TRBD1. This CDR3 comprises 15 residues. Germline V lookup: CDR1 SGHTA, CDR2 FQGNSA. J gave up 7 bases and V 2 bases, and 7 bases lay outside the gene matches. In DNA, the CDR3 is TGTGCCAGCAGCTTACTGGCAGGGGGCGAACAGCCCCAGCATTTT. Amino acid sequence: CASSLLAGGEQPQHF. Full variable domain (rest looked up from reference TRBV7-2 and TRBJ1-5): GAGVSQSPSNKVTEKGKDVELRCDPISGHTALYWYRQSLGQGLEFLIYFQGNSAPDKSGLPSDRFSAERTGGSVSTLTIQRTQQEDSAVYLCASSLLAGGEQPQHFGDGTRLSIL.

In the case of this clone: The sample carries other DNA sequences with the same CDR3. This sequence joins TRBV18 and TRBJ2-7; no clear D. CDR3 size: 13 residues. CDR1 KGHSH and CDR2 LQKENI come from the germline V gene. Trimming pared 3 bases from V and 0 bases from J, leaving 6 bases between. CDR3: CASSPPSSYEQYF. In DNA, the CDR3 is TGTGCCAGCTCACCCCCTAGCTCCTACGAGCAGTACTTC.

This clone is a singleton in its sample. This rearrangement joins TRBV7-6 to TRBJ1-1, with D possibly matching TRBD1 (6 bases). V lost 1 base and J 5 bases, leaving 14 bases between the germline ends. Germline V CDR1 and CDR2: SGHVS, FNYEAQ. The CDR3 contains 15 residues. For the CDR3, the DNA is TGTGCCAGCAGCTTAGAGGGGGGGCTTGGTACTGAAGCTTTCTTT. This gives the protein CASSLEGGLGTEAFF.

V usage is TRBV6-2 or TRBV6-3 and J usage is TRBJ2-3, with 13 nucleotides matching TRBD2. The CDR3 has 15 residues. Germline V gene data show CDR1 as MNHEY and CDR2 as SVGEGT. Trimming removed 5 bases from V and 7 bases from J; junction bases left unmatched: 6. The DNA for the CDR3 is TGTGCCAGCAGTGGACTAGCGGGAGAAGGACATACGCAGTATTTT. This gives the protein CASSGLAGEGHTQYF.

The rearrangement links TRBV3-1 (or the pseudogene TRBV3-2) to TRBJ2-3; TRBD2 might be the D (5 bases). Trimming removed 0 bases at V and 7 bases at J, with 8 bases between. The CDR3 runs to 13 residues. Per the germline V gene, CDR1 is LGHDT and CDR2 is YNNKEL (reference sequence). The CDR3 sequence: CASSQDRRNTQYF. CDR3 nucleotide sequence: TGTGCCAGCAGCCAAGATAGGAGGAATACGCAGTATTTT.

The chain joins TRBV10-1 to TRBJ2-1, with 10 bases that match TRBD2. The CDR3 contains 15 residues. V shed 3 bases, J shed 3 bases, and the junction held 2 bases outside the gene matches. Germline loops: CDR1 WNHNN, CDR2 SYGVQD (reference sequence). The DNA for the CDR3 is TGCGCCAGCAGTGATACTAGCGGGATCTACAATGAGCAGTTCTTC. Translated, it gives CASSDTSGIYNEQFF.

Written as DNA, the CDR3 is TGCGCCAGCAGCTTGTTTCATGGGACAGGGGCGATGAACACTGAAGCTTTCTTT. Residues: CASSLFHGTGAMNTEAFF. This chain uses TRBV5-1 with TRBJ1-1; 10 bases line up with TRBD1. This CDR3 comprises 18 residues. CDR1 is SGHRS and CDR2 is YFSETQ in the germline V gene. J lost 0 bases, V lost 1 base, and 9 bases had no gene match.

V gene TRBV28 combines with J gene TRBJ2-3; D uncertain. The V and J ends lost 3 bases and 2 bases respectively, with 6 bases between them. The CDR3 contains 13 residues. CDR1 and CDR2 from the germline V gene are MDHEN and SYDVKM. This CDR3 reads CASSFEITDTQYF. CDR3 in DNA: TGTGCCAGCAGTTTTGAGATCACAGATACGCAGTATTTT.

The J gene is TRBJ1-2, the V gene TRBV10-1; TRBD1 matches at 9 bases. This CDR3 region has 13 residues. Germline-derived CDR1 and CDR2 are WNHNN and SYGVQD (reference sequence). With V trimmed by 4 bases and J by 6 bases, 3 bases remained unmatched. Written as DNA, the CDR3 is TGCGCCAGCAGTGTTCGACAGGGGGATGGCTACACCTTC. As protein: CASSVRQGDGYTF.

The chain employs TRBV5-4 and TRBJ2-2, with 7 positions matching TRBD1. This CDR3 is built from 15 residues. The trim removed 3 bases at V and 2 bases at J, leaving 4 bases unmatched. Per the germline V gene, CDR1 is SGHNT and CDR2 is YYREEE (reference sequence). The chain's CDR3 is CASSSGTVNTGELFF. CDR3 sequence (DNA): TGTGCCAGCAGCTCCGGGACAGTCAACACCGGGGAGCTGTTTTTT. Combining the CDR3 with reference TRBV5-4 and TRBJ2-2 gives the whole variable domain ETGVTQSPTHLIKTRGQQVTLRCSSQSGHNTVSWYQQALGQGPQFIFQYYREEENGRGNFPPRFSGLQFPNYSSELNVNALELDDSALYLCASSSGTVNTGELFFGEGSRLTVL.

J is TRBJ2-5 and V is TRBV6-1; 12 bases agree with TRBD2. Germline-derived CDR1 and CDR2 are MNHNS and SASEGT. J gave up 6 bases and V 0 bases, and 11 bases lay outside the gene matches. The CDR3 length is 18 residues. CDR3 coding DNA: TGTGCCAGCAGTGAAGCGCTGGCTAGCGGGGGGGCGGGCCAGACCCAGTACTTC. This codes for CASSEALASGGAGQTQYF.

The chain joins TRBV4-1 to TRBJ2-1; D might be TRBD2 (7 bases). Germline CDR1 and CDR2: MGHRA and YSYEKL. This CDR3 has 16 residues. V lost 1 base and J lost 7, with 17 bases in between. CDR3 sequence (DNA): TGCGCCAGCAGCCAAGGTTTGGGGGGGGGCGTAAATGAGCAGTTCTTC. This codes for CASSQGLGGGVNEQFF.

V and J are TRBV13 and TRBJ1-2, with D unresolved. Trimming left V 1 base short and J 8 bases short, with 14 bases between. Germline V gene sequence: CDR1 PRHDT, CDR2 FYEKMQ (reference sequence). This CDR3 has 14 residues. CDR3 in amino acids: CASSLEQLTWGYTF. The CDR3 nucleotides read TGTGCCAGCAGCTTAGAACAGCTGACCTGGGGCTACACCTTC.

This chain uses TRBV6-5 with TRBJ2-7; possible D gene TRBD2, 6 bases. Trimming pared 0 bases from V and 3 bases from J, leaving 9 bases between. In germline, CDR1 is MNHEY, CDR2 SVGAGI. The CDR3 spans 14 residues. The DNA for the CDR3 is TGTGCCAGCAGTTACTCGCGCGGGATCTACGAGCAGTACTTC. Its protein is CASSYSRGIYEQYF.

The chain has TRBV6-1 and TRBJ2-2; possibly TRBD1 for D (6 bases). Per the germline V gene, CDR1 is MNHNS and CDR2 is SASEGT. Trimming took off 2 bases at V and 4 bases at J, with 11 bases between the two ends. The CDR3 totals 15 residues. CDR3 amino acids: CASSETQGSTGELFF. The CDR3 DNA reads TGTGCCAGCAGTGAAACACAGGGAAGCACCGGGGAGCTGTTTTTT.

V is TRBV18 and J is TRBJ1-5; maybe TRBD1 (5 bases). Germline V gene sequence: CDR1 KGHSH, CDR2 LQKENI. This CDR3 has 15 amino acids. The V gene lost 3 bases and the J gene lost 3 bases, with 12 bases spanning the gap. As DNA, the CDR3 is TGTGCCAGCTCACCTGGGTCGGGGGTCAATCAGCCCCAGCATTTT. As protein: CASSPGSGVNQPQHF. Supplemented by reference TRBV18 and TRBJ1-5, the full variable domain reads NAGVMQNPRHLVRRRGQEARLRCSPMKGHSHVYWYRQLPEEGLKFMVYLQKENIIDESGMPKERFSAEFPKEGPSILRIQQVVRGDSAAYFCASSPGSGVNQPQHFGDGTRLSIL.

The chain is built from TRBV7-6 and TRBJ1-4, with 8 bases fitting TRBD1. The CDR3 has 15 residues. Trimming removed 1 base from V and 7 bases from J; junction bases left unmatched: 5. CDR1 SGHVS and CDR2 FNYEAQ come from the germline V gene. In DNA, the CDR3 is TGTGCCAGCAGCTTAGGGACAGGGCCGGGTGAAAAACTGTTTTTT. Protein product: CASSLGTGPGEKLFF.

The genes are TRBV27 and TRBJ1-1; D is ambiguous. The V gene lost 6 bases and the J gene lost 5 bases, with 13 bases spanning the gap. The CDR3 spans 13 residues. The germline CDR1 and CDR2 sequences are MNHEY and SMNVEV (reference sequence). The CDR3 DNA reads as TGTGCCAGCAGAACCCTTACCGGGACTGAAGCTTTCTTT. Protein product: CASRTLTGTEAFF.

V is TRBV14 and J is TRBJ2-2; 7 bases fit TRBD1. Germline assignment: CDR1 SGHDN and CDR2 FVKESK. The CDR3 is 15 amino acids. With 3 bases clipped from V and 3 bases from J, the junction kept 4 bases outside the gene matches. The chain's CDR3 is CASSHPGQYTGELFF. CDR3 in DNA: TGTGCCAGCAGCCATCCGGGACAGTACACCGGGGAGCTGTTTTTT.

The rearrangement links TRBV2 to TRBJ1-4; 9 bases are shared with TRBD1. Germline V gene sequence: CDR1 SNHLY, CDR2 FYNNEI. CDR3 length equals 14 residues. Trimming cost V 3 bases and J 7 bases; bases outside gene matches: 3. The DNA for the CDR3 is TGTGCCAGCAGTGACACAGGGGGCTCTGAAAAACTGTTTTTT. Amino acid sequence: CASSDTGGSEKLFF.

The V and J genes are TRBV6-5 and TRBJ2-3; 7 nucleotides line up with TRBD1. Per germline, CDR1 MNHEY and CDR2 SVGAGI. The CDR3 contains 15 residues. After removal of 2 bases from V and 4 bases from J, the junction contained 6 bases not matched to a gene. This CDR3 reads CASSYETGTSDTQYF. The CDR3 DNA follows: TGTGCCAGCAGTTACGAGACAGGGACGTCAGATACGCAGTATTTT.

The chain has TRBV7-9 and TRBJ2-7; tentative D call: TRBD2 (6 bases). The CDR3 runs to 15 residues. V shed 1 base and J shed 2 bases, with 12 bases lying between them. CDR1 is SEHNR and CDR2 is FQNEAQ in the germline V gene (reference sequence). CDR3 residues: CASSLVLGGAYEQYF. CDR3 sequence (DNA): TGTGCCAGCAGCTTAGTCTTGGGAGGCGCCTACGAGCAGTACTTC.

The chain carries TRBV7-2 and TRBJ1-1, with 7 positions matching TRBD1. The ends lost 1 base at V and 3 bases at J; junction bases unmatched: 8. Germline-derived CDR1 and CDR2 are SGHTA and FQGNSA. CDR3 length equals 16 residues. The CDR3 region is CASSLGGKGAYTEAFF. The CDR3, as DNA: TGTGCCAGCAGCTTAGGAGGGAAGGGGGCATACACTGAAGCTTTCTTT.

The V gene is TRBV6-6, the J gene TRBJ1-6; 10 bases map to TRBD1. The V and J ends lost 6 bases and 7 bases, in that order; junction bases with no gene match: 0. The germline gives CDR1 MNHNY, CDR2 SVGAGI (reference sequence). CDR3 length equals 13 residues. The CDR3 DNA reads TGTGCCAGCAGGGGACAGGGGAATTCACCCCTCCACTTT. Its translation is CASRGQGNSPLHF.

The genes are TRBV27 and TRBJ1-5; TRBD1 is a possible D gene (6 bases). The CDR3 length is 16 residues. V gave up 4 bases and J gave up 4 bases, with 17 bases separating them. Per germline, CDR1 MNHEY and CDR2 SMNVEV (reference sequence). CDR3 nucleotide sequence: TGTGCCAGCAGTTCTGGTACAGGGCTCATTAATCAGCCCCAGCATTTT. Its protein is CASSSGTGLINQPQHF.

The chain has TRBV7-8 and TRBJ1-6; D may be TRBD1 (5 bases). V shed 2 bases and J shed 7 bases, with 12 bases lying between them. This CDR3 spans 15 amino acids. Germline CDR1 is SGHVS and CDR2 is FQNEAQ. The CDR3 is CASSLSRVGNSPLHF. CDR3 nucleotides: TGTGCCAGCAGCTTAAGCAGGGTGGGGAATTCACCCCTCCACTTT.